This T cell receptor beta chain was found in a study of blood T cells in healthy people across ages. The wider study: The capture of about one barcoded beta molecule per two T cells was achieved by template switching. Whole-study findings and limits: It was the long-lived donors that had more naive CD4+ cells and higher diversity than aged donors.

The authors drew around 11 milliliters of peripheral blood from each donor. A remark on this clonotype: The target antigen is unknown.

This CDR3 contains 19 residues. The junction had 17 bases not matched to a gene; V was cut back by 5 bases and J by 6 bases. Per the germline V gene, CDR1 is MDHEN and CDR2 is SYDVKM. For the second PCR, which ran for about 7 to 12 cycles, a sample-barcoded 5' primer and a J-beta primer mix were used. TCRdb recomputed calls from the 5' RACE reads with MiXCR, one row per CDR3 protein. The sample includes 910,000 or so distinct CDR3 sequences, just over 50% of them seen just once. The receptor was derived from a woman aged 60-75 years in good health. The chain is built from TRBV28 and TRBJ2-3, with 13 bases fitting TRBD2. Sequenced sample: blood. Here the CDR3 DNA reads TGTGCCAGCAGTAACGGACTAGCGGGAGTAGAATTTGAAATGGATACGCAGTATTTT. It specifies CASSNGLAGVEFEMDTQYF.